One and the same sample provided the 16 T cell receptor beta chains below, sequenced in a study of blood T cell repertoires in COVID-19. Generated by immunoSEQ multiplex PCR, the TCRdb table keeps only in-frame clones and is missing some. The sample carries about 230,000 clones, 75% to 85% recorded once. The sample was peripheral blood. The origin of the receptors is a woman in her 30s with COVID-19, enrolled during active disease.

The chain uses TRBV3-1 (or the pseudogene TRBV3-2) and TRBJ1-2; a weak D match, TRBD1 (6 bases). Per the germline V gene, CDR1 is LGHDT and CDR2 is YNNKEL (reference sequence). The CDR3 sequence is 14 residues long. V gave up 4 bases and J gave up 6 bases, with 15 bases separating them. The CDR3, as DNA: TGTGCCAGCAGCCTTAAGGGGGGGGCAGATGGCTACACCTTC. Amino acids: CASSLKGGADGYTF.

This clone was recorded once. The chain employs TRBV28 and TRBJ1-1; possibly TRBD1 for D (6 bases). This CDR3 comprises 14 residues. The V end was cut by 5 bases, the J end by 5 bases, with 15 bases between. The germline gives CDR1 MDHEN, CDR2 SYDVKM. In nucleotides, the CDR3 is TGTGCCAGCAGTCCTGATCCCCAGGGGACTGAAGCTTTCTTT. Translated: CASSPDPQGTEAFF.

This chain joins TRBV12-3 or TRBV12-4 and TRBJ2-1; the D gene is possibly TRBD1 (5 bases). There are 12 residues in the CDR3. V lost 1 base and J 10 bases, leaving 8 bases between the germline ends. In DNA, the CDR3 is TGTGCCAGCAGTTTAGGCCGGACAGAGCAGTTCTTC. It is translated as CASSLGRTEQFF.

V is TRBV6-5 and J is TRBJ1-2, with D maybe TRBD1 (6 bases). CDR3 length equals 15 residues. V was cut by 6 bases and J by 2 bases, with 16 bases left in between. CDR1 is MNHEY and CDR2 is SVGAGI in the germline V gene. The CDR3 is CASRPYGQFNYGYTF. The CDR3 DNA sequence: TGTGCCAGCAGACCGTACGGACAGTTCAACTATGGCTACACCTTC.

The chain uses TRBV7-9 and TRBJ1-4; TRBD1 agrees at 11 bases. V was pared by 1 base and J by 8 bases, with 6 bases of the junction left unmatched. The CDR3 extends over 16 amino acids. Germline CDR1 SEHNR, CDR2 FQNEAQ (reference sequence). For the CDR3, the DNA is TGTGCCAGCAGCTTAGGTGGACAGGGGGCGCCGGAAAAACTGTTTTTT. Its translation is CASSLGGQGAPEKLFF.

This clone was picked up a small number of times. This chain connects TRBV7-2 to TRBJ1-1, with D possibly matching TRBD1 (6 bases). This CDR3 has 14 residues. V was cut by 11 bases and J by 0 bases, with 16 bases left in between. Germline CDR1 is SGHTA and CDR2 is FQGNSA. CDR3 amino acids: CALGAGAMNTEAFF. In nucleotides, the CDR3 is TGTGCCCTAGGGGCAGGGGCAATGAACACTGAAGCTTTCTTT.

The genes are TRBV27 and TRBJ1-1, with D possibly matching TRBD1 (5 bases). Per the germline V gene, CDR1 is MNHEY and CDR2 is SMNVEV (reference sequence). V dropped 1 base and J dropped 4 bases, with 10 bases sitting between them. The CDR3 sequence is 14 residues long. This CDR3 is CASSLYPGRTEAFF. The CDR3 nucleotides are TGTGCCAGCAGTTTATATCCAGGGCGCACTGAAGCTTTCTTT.

This clone was recorded a few times. The chain carries TRBV6-5 and TRBJ1-2, with 9 bases identical to TRBD1. The CDR3 has 15 residues. V lost 6 bases, J lost 3 bases, and 8 bases stayed unmatched. Per the germline V gene, CDR1 is MNHEY and CDR2 is SVGAGI. DNA of the CDR3: TGTGCCAGCAGGCTAGAGGACAGGGGTGACTATGGCTACACCTTC. Its protein is CASRLEDRGDYGYTF.

The V and J genes are TRBV7-6 and TRBJ1-6, with D possibly TRBD1 on 5 matching bases. The CDR3 consists of 13 residues. The germline gives CDR1 SGHVS, CDR2 FNYEAQ. V was clipped by 5 bases and J by 9 bases, with 11 bases between them. The CDR3 DNA reads as TGTGCCAGCAGCACAACGCAGGGTTCACCCCTCCACTTT. Protein: CASSTTQGSPLHF.

CDR3 sequence: CASSGTGSNYGYTF. The CDR3 DNA sequence: TGTGCCAGCAGCGGGACAGGGTCCAACTATGGCTACACCTTC. The chain employs TRBV7-3 and TRBJ1-2; TRBD1 aligns across 9 bases. The CDR3 spans 14 residues. Germline V CDR1 and CDR2: SGHTA, FQGTGA. With V trimmed by 5 bases and J by 2 bases, 3 bases remained unmatched.

J is TRBJ2-1 and V is TRBV3-1 (or the pseudogene TRBV3-2); 9 bases align to TRBD2. The V segment lost 0 bases and the J segment 0 bases; nucleotides outside the gene matches: 9. This CDR3 comprises 19 residues. Germline CDR1 is LGHDT and CDR2 is YNNKEL (reference sequence). The CDR3 DNA reads as TGTGCCAGCAGCCAAGATCGGCGGGGGGGCCGGTCCTCCTACAATGAGCAGTTCTTC. Amino acids: CASSQDRRGGRSSYNEQFF.

The chain combines TRBV7-2 with TRBJ1-6; 10 nucleotides align to TRBD1. In germline, CDR1 is SGHTA, CDR2 FQGNSA. The V gene end was trimmed by 6 bases and the J gene end by 11 bases; junction bases not matched to a gene: 7. The CDR3 is 14 residues long. This chain's CDR3 is CASRGGTGETPLHF. In DNA form, the CDR3 reads TGTGCCAGCAGGGGGGGGACAGGGGAGACACCCCTCCACTTT.

This clone was recorded only once. This chain joins TRBV24-1 and TRBJ2-3; D possibly corresponds to TRBD2 (5 bases). V lost 4 bases, J lost 2 bases, and 9 bases lay in between. The CDR3 covers 14 residues. The germline V gene encodes CDR1 KGHDR and CDR2 SFDVKD. CDR3 sequence (DNA): TGTGCCACCAGTGAAGACGGGGTCACAGATACGCAGTATTTT. Its translation: CATSEDGVTDTQYF.

This chain links TRBV19 with TRBJ1-5; possibly TRBD1 for D (6 bases). The CDR3 has 14 residues. Looked up from germline, CDR1 is LNHDA and CDR2 is SQIVND (reference sequence). Trimming removed 9 bases at V and 5 bases at J, with 17 bases between. Written as DNA, the CDR3 is TGTGCCAGCACTGAGACAGGCGGTGATCAGCCCCAGCATTTT. It codes for CASTETGGDQPQHF.

The chain joins TRBV6-5 to TRBJ2-1; a possible D gene is TRBD2 (6 bases). Germline-derived CDR1 and CDR2 are MNHEY and SVGAGI. V shed 6 bases and J shed 10 bases, with 13 bases lying between them. The CDR3 spans 12 residues. The CDR3, as DNA: TGTGCCAGCAGCACCGGGAGATACGAGCAGTTCTTC. Translating it yields CASSTGRYEQFF.

A few counts support this clone. V gene TRBV5-4 combines with J gene TRBJ2-1, with 10 bases identical to TRBD2. Germline lookup yields CDR1 SGHNT and CDR2 YYREEE (reference sequence). The CDR3 totals 15 residues. J gave up 7 bases and V 4 bases, and 8 bases lay outside the gene matches. The CDR3 loop is CASSPGLAEGNEQFF. The DNA for the CDR3 is TGTGCCAGCAGCCCCGGACTAGCGGAAGGGAATGAGCAGTTCTTC. Looking up the rest from reference TRBV5-4 and TRBJ2-1 gives the full variable domain: ETGVTQSPTHLIKTRGQQVTLRCSSQSGHNTVSWYQQALGQGPQFIFQYYREEENGRGNFPPRFSGLQFPNYSSELNVNALELDDSALYLCASSPGLAEGNEQFFGPGTRLTVL.